This T cell receptor (beta chain) appears in the sequencing data of a study of T cells in Graves' hyperthyroidism and ophthalmopathy. Study results and caveats: Ophthalmopathy was predicted by the model a median of about 6.5 months ahead of onset.

TCR beta CDR3 regions were amplified from RNA transcripts. A set of HTBI primers served as the primers for a first-round RT-PCR of the TCR CDR3. TCRdb ran MiXCR on the multiplex PCR reads and lists one entry per CDR3 protein. The table lists around 570,000 distinct CDR3 sequences, 20% of them singletons. Looked up from germline, CDR1 is SGHRS and CDR2 is YFSETQ. V lost 3 bases and J 5 bases, leaving 11 bases between the germline ends. There are 13 residues in the CDR3. About this clonotype itself: Its cognate antigen is unknown.

Specimen: blood. This TCR was sampled from a middle-aged man with Graves' ophthalmopathy. This chain links TRBV5-1 with TRBJ2-5, with D possibly being TRBD2 (6 bases). The CDR3 DNA reads as TGCGCCAGCAGCTCGACTAGTGTCGAGACCCAGTACTTC. Translating gives CASSSTSVETQYF.